This is a list of T cell receptor beta chains from one sample in a study of shared clonotypes between healthy human individuals. The method was immunoSEQ multiplex PCR; TCRdb's version includes in-frame clones alone and lacks a portion of them. The sample carries about 1.1 million clones, approximately 80% recorded once. The sequencing sample was made of memory CD4+ T cells from PBMCs. Receptors were obtained from a man younger than 30 in good health. Some clones in this sample may be carry-over from other donors' samples. CDR3s include the opening cysteine and the closing phenylalanine or tryptophan. Fields, in order: clone size, D gene, J gene, V gene, CDR3 DNA, CDR3 protein. D genes are given only for firm matches. A clone size is listed for some rows: how often the clone was seen (once, few, many), or a class if it is expanded.

size: -; D: -; J: TRBJ2-1; V: TRBV20-1; DNA: TGCAGTGCTAGGGGAACGCTAGAGCAGTTCTTC; CDR3: CSARGTLEQFF
size: -; D: -; J: TRBJ2-1; V: TRBV7-8; DNA: TGTGCCAGCAGCTCAACACGGCAGCGGGACAGTGAGCAGTTCTTC; CDR3: CASSSTRQRDSEQFF
size: -; D: TRBD1; J: TRBJ2-7; V: TRBV4-2; DNA: TGTGCCAGCAGCCATGGGACAGGGTCGTACGAGCAGTACTTC; CDR3: CASSHGTGSYEQYF
size: once; D: -; J: TRBJ2-6; V: TRBV12-5; DNA: TGTGCTAGTGGCCCGGGGGTATCCTACTCTGGGGCCAACGTCCTGACTTTC; CDR3: CASGPGVSYSGANVLTF
size: -; D: TRBD2; J: TRBJ2-3; V: TRBV7-2; DNA: TGTGCCAGCAGCCCCCAGACTAGCGCGACGGATACGCAGTATTTT; CDR3: CASSPQTSATDTQYF
size: -; D: TRBD1; J: TRBJ1-6; V: TRBV19; DNA: TGTGCCAGTAGTGCCCGCCCGGGACAGGAACCCCTCCACTTT; CDR3: CASSARPGQEPLHF
size: -; D: -; J: TRBJ2-3; V: TRBV19; DNA: TGTGCCAGTAGTAGCCCCCCCGGGTGGGGCACAGATACGCAGTATTTT; CDR3: CASSSPPGWGTDTQYF
size: -; D: -; J: TRBJ2-7; V: TRBV28; DNA: TGTGCCAGCAGTTTGGGAACCTACGAGCAGTACTTC; CDR3: CASSLGTYEQYF
size: -; D: TRBD2; J: TRBJ2-1; V: TRBV19; DNA: TGTGCCAGTAGTATTCCTAGCGGGACGATCCATGAGCAGTTCTTC; CDR3: CASSIPSGTIHEQFF
size: -; D: -; J: TRBJ1-2; V: TRBV21-1; DNA: TGTGCCAGCAGCAAAGTGAGGGGAAGTAAAGGCTACACCTTC; CDR3: CASSKVRGSKGYTF
size: once; D: -; J: TRBJ1-5; V: TRBV7-2; DNA: TGTGCCAGCAGCTCCCAGGGAATCAATCAGCCCCAGCATTTT; CDR3: CASSSQGINQPQHF
size: -; D: -; J: TRBJ2-2; V: TRBV29-1; DNA: TGCAGCGGTAGCGAAGGGTCGGGCGGGGAGCTGTTTTTT; CDR3: CSGSEGSGGELFF
size: -; D: -; J: TRBJ1-4; V: TRBV7-6; DNA: TGTGCCAGCAGCGTGTACGGGGGGAATAATGAAAAACTGTTTTTT; CDR3: CASSVYGGNNEKLFF
size: -; D: -; J: TRBJ2-5; V: TRBV19; DNA: TGTGCCAGTAGTATTGATGGGCAAGAGACCCAGTACTTC; CDR3: CASSIDGQETQYF
size: -; D: TRBD2; J: TRBJ2-7; V: TRBV28; DNA: TGTGCCAGCAGTTTTGATTTAGGGCTAGCGGACTCCTACGAGCAGTACTTC; CDR3: CASSFDLGLADSYEQYF
size: -; D: -; J: TRBJ2-5; V: TRBV6-6; DNA: TGTGCCAGCAGTTATGACAGACTACAAGAGACCCAGTACTTC; CDR3: CASSYDRLQETQYF
size: -; D: TRBD1; J: TRBJ1-5; V: TRBV6-1; DNA: TGTGCCAGCAGTGAAGCTTGGGGGACAGGGGGCAATCAGCCCCAGCATTTT; CDR3: CASSEAWGTGGNQPQHF
size: -; D: -; J: TRBJ1-5; V: TRBV2; DNA: TGTGCCAGCAGTGCCCAACAGGCTGGGGGTCAGCCCCAGCATTTT; CDR3: CASSAQQAGGQPQHF
size: many; D: TRBD2; J: TRBJ2-3; V: TRBV11-2; DNA: TGTGCCAGCAGCTCCAAATTACTAGCGGGGGGTCCGGGTACGCAGTATTTT; CDR3: CASSSKLLAGGPGTQYF
size: few; D: TRBD2; J: TRBJ2-1; V: TRBV10-3; DNA: TGTGCCATCAGTGAGTCTCCCAGCGGGAGGCATGAGCAGTTCTTC; CDR3: CAISESPSGRHEQFF
size: -; D: -; J: TRBJ1-5; V: TRBV7-2; DNA: TGTGCCAGCAGCTTTTTTCAGGTCAATCAGCCCCAGCATTTT; CDR3: CASSFFQVNQPQHF
size: -; D: TRBD1; J: TRBJ1-1; V: TRBV28; DNA: TGTGCCAGCAGGCTAGAATTTCACAGGGGAAACACTGAAGCTTTCTTT; CDR3: CASRLEFHRGNTEAFF
size: -; D: TRBD1; J: TRBJ2-2; V: TRBV29-1; DNA: TGCAGCGTCGACAGGGGGCTGGGATCGGTCACCGGGGAGCTGTTTTTT; CDR3: CSVDRGLGSVTGELFF
size: -; D: TRBD1; J: TRBJ2-2; V: TRBV6-1; DNA: TGTGCCAGCAAGCCTACAGGGGGAATCGGGGAGCTGTTTTTT; CDR3: CASKPTGGIGELFF
size: -; D: -; J: TRBJ2-2; V: TRBV2; DNA: TGTGCCAGCACGATCGTTTCGGGTAACACCGGGGAGCTGTTTTTT; CDR3: CASTIVSGNTGELFF
size: few; D: -; J: TRBJ2-1; V: TRBV27; DNA: TGTGCCAGCAGTCAAACAAGATATTTAGACAGGAGCAATTATAGCGGGTGGACCTACAATGAGCAGTTCTTC; CDR3: CASSQTRYLDRSNYSGWTYNEQFF
size: -; D: -; J: TRBJ2-2; V: TRBV7-2; DNA: TGTGCCAGCACCCGACGGACCAACACCGGGGAGCTGTTTTTT; CDR3: CASTRRTNTGELFF
size: -; D: -; J: TRBJ2-3; V: TRBV5-4; DNA: TGCGCCAGCAGCCAAGAGAATACGCAGTATTTT; CDR3: CASSQENTQYF
size: -; D: -; J: TRBJ2-7; V: TRBV7-9; DNA: TGTGCCAGCAGCTCGACTATAGCCGGCGAGCAGTACTTC; CDR3: CASSSTIAGEQYF
size: -; D: -; J: TRBJ2-1; V: TRBV11-1; DNA: TGTGCCAGCAGCCAGAATTCGGACGCAAGCTCCTACAATGAGCAGTTCTTC; CDR3: CASSQNSDASSYNEQFF
size: -; D: -; J: TRBJ2-2; V: TRBV5-1; DNA: TGCGCCAGCAGCTTGGTATCGAACACCGGGGAGCTGTTTTTT; CDR3: CASSLVSNTGELFF
size: once; D: TRBD2; J: TRBJ2-5; V: TRBV9; DNA: TGTGCCAGCAGCGTACAAGCGGGAGATTACCAAGAGACCCAGTACTTC; CDR3: CASSVQAGDYQETQYF
size: -; D: TRBD2; J: TRBJ2-3; V: TRBV28; DNA: TGTGCCAGCAGCATACTAGCGGGAGTCCCAGATACGCAGTATTTT; CDR3: CASSILAGVPDTQYF
size: -; D: -; J: TRBJ2-3; V: TRBV29-1; DNA: TGCGCTACCCTCACGACAGATACGCAGTATTTT; CDR3: CATLTTDTQYF
size: -; D: -; J: TRBJ1-6; V: TRBV5-6; DNA: TGTGCCAGCAGCTTTATTAGCGGTTATAATTCACCCCTCCACTTT; CDR3: CASSFISGYNSPLHF
size: few; D: -; J: TRBJ2-2; V: TRBV19; DNA: TGTGCCAGTAGTATTCAGGAGAACACCGGGGAGCTGTTTTTT; CDR3: CASSIQENTGELFF
size: -; D: -; J: TRBJ1-4; V: TRBV15; DNA: TGTGCCACCAGCAGAGATCTTGGCAGGGGTAATGAAAAACTGTTTTTT; CDR3: CATSRDLGRGNEKLFF
size: -; D: -; J: TRBJ2-3; V: TRBV25-1; DNA: TGTGCCAGCAGAAAACCTAGCACAGATACGCAGTATTTT; CDR3: CASRKPSTDTQYF
size: -; D: TRBD1; J: TRBJ1-1; V: TRBV6-5; DNA: TGTGCCAGCAGTCGACCAGGGGGTACTGAAGCTTTCTTT; CDR3: CASSRPGGTEAFF
size: -; D: -; J: TRBJ1-2; V: TRBV30; DNA: TGTGCCTGGGAGGGGGTAGCTAACTATGGCTACACCTTC; CDR3: CAWEGVANYGYTF
size: -; D: TRBD1; J: TRBJ2-1; V: TRBV7-6; DNA: TGTGCCAGCAGCTTGTATCAGGGGGACAATGAGCAGTTCTTC; CDR3: CASSLYQGDNEQFF
size: -; D: -; J: TRBJ2-7; V: TRBV2; DNA: TGTGCCAGCAGTGATCCCCTGGACGGGGGGCACGTCTACGAGCAGTACTTC; CDR3: CASSDPLDGGHVYEQYF
size: -; D: -; J: TRBJ1-2; V: TRBV5-1; DNA: TGCGCCAGCAGCGGAATGGAGACAGGTGGGATGTATGGCTACACCTTC; CDR3: CASSGMETGGMYGYTF
size: -; D: TRBD1; J: TRBJ2-2; V: TRBV29-1; DNA: TGCAGCGTAGACAGGGGTAACACCGGGGAGCTGTTTTTT; CDR3: CSVDRGNTGELFF
size: -; D: TRBD2; J: TRBJ2-7; V: TRBV5-6; DNA: TGTGCCAGCAGCTTGGCCCTAGCGGGAGACCATTACGAGCAGTACTTC; CDR3: CASSLALAGDHYEQYF
size: -; D: TRBD1; J: TRBJ2-7; V: TRBV4-1; DNA: TGCGCCAGCAGCCAACCCCGGGACAGGGGATACGAGCAGTACTTC; CDR3: CASSQPRDRGYEQYF
size: -; D: -; J: TRBJ1-2; V: TRBV10-3; DNA: TGTGCCATCAGTGGGACGGACGGCTATGGCTACACCTTC; CDR3: CAISGTDGYGYTF
size: -; D: -; J: TRBJ2-2; V: TRBV18; DNA: TGTGCCAGCTCACCAAGGGACACCGGGGAGCTGTTTTTT; CDR3: CASSPRDTGELFF
size: once; D: TRBD2; J: TRBJ2-7; V: TRBV7-2; DNA: TGTGCCAGCAGCCCCAGACGGACTAGCGGGAGCTACGAGCAGTACTTC; CDR3: CASSPRRTSGSYEQYF
size: few; D: -; J: TRBJ1-1; V: TRBV7-9; DNA: TGTGCCAGCAGCTTTGTTCGGGGCCTGAACACTGAAGCTTTCTTT; CDR3: CASSFVRGLNTEAFF
size: -; D: -; J: TRBJ1-2; V: TRBV9; DNA: TGTGCCAGCAGCGCAAGGAGCGGTTCTAGGGGCTACACCTTC; CDR3: CASSARSGSRGYTF
size: few; D: TRBD2; J: TRBJ2-5; V: TRBV10-3; DNA: TGTGCCTCCGGACTAGCGGGAGCGGGGGAGACCCAGTACTTC; CDR3: CASGLAGAGETQYF
size: -; D: -; J: TRBJ2-1; V: TRBV10-2; DNA: TGCGCCAGCAATTCCGGCGCGAACCGTGAGCAGTTCTTC; CDR3: CASNSGANREQFF
size: -; D: TRBD2; J: TRBJ2-2; V: TRBV11-3; DNA: TGTGCCAGCAGCTTAGGGGGACTAGCGGGAGACCCGAACACCGGGGAGCTGTTTTTT; CDR3: CASSLGGLAGDPNTGELFF
size: -; D: -; J: TRBJ1-2; V: TRBV9; DNA: TGTGCCAGCAGCGCCCGGGACAACTATGGCTACACCTTC; CDR3: CASSARDNYGYTF
size: -; D: -; J: TRBJ2-7; V: TRBV5-4; DNA: TGTGCCAGCAGCTCAGTACAGGGTGCCGGGGGACACGAGCAGTACTTC; CDR3: CASSSVQGAGGHEQYF